These 20 T cell receptor beta chains came from one sample sequenced in a study of vaccination effects on CD4 cells after COVID-19. Repertoires were generated with immunoSEQ multiplex PCR, while TCRdb's copy carries only in-frame clones and drops some. The repertoire holds 65,000 or so clones, with 60% to 80% as singletons. Antigens of these TCRs are unknown. Antigen-specific CD4+ T cells were expanded with viral peptide pools in the ViraFEST assay before sequencing. CD4+ T cell isolation took place after 10 days of culture. Testing of the vaccine recipients showed negative nucleocapsid antibodies and no prior SARS-CoV-2 infection. This specimen consisted of CD4+ T cells from PBMCs cultured with HCoV-NL63 spike peptides, obtained before COVID-19 vaccination. These receptors all stem from a human donor who received a COVID-19 vaccine.

This chain uses TRBV12-3 or TRBV12-4 with TRBJ2-2; no firm D call. The CDR3 totals 12 residues. Trimming took 0 bases from V and 5 from J, leaving 1 base between them. CDR3 in amino acids: CASSLATGELFF. CDR3 bases: TGTGCCAGCAGTTTAGCGACCGGGGAGCTGTTTTTT.

This chain links TRBV7-9 with TRBJ2-6; D gene uncertain. Germline V CDR1 and CDR2: SEHNR, FQNEAQ (reference sequence). V shed 2 bases and J shed 0 bases, with 11 bases lying between them. The CDR3 is made up of 17 amino acids. The CDR3 DNA is TGTGCCAGCAGCTTAAAGGGTTTTAGCTCTGGGGCCAACGTCCTGACTTTC. It encodes CASSLKGFSSGANVLTF.

This chain uses TRBV12-3 or TRBV12-4 with TRBJ2-5; D is uncertain. The CDR3 runs to 11 residues. Trimming pared 6 bases from V and 3 bases from J, leaving 5 bases between. CDR3 nucleotide sequence: TGTGCCAGCAGGGACGAAGAGACCCAGTACTTC. Amino acids: CASRDEETQYF.

V gene TRBV4-1 combines with J gene TRBJ1-4; D uncertain. The length of the CDR3 is 18 residues. In germline, CDR1 is MGHRA, CDR2 YSYEKL. The ends were cut back, 1 base at V and 4 bases at J, with 19 bases in the middle. The CDR3 reads CASSQASSINAINEKLFF. The CDR3 DNA follows: TGCGCCAGCAGCCAAGCGTCCTCGATAAACGCGATTAATGAAAAACTGTTTTTT.

This chain connects TRBV29-1 to TRBJ1-1; the match to TRBD1 covers 7 bases. Germline V lookup: CDR1 SQVTM, CDR2 ANQGSEA. The CDR3 length is 12 residues. V was clipped by 5 bases and J by 4 bases; unmatched bases: 4. DNA of the CDR3: TGCAGCGTTACGACAGGGCTCACTGAAGCTTTCTTT. This gives the protein CSVTTGLTEAFF.

Judged by abundance, this clone is medium-sized (0.01 to 0.1%). The chain uses TRBV27 and TRBJ2-1, with D possibly being TRBD1 (6 bases). V lost 5 bases, J lost 9 bases, and 14 bases lay in between. The CDR3 extends over 13 amino acids. The germline gives CDR1 MNHEY, CDR2 SMNVEV (reference sequence). CDR3 in amino acids: CASSPSWTAEQFF. DNA for the CDR3: TGTGCCAGCAGTCCCTCCTGGACAGCTGAGCAGTTCTTC.

The chain couples TRBV6-2 or TRBV6-3 to TRBJ2-2; TRBD1 agrees at 7 bases. This CDR3 contains 12 residues. Germline CDR1 reads MNHEY; CDR2 reads SVGEGT. V was pared by 5 bases and J by 9 bases, with 3 bases of the junction left unmatched. CDR3 nucleotide sequence: TGTGCCAGCAGTGTACAGGGGAGGGAGCTGTTTTTT. Amino acid sequence: CASSVQGRELFF.

The chain links TRBV28 to TRBJ1-5; the D is unclear. Germline-derived CDR1 and CDR2 are MDHEN and SYDVKM. V was pared by 2 bases and J by 5 bases, with 13 bases between. The CDR3 extends over 15 amino acids. The CDR3 nucleotides are TGTGCCAGCAGTTTAACCCCTGGCGGGCATCAGCCCCAGCATTTT. This translates into CASSLTPGGHQPQHF. The full variable domain, in which reference TRBV28 and TRBJ1-5 provide the parts outside the CDR3, is DVKVTQSSRYLVKRTGEKVFLECVQDMDHENMFWYRQDPGLGLRLIYFSYDVKMKEKGDIPEGYSVSREKKERFSLILESASTNQTSMYLCASSLTPGGHQPQHFGDGTRLSIL.

V gene TRBV24-1 combines with J gene TRBJ2-2; 8 bases are shared with TRBD1. V lost 5 bases to trimming and J lost 3 bases; unmatched junction nucleotides: 10. Germline V CDR1 and CDR2: KGHDR, SFDVKD. The CDR3 is 17 residues long. CDR3 loop: CATSAGGLVGDTGELFF. The CDR3 DNA is TGTGCCACCAGTGCAGGGGGCTTAGTGGGGGACACCGGGGAGCTGTTTTTT.

The V gene is TRBV14, the J gene TRBJ2-1, with a possible D match to TRBD2 (6 bases). Germline CDR1 reads SGHDN; CDR2 reads FVKESK. The CDR3 loop spans 15 amino acids. The V gene lost 1 base and the J gene lost 3 bases, with 10 bases spanning the gap. This CDR3 is CASSQGTGSYNEQFF. For the CDR3, the DNA is TGTGCCAGCAGCCAAGGGACCGGGAGCTACAATGAGCAGTTCTTC.

This rearrangement joins TRBV5-8 to TRBJ2-3; TRBD2 agrees at 16 bases. This CDR3 is built from 18 residues. Germline CDR1 and CDR2: SGHTS and YDEGEE. With V trimmed by 7 bases and J by 1 base, 9 bases remained unmatched. As DNA, the CDR3 is TGTGCCAGCCCACGGGGACTAGCGGGGGGGCAGGGCACAGATACGCAGTATTTT. It specifies CASPRGLAGGQGTDTQYF.

This clone was picked up one time. The gene calls are TRBV9 and TRBJ2-6, with D perhaps matching TRBD2 (7 bases). The V end lost 4 bases, the J end lost 0 bases, and 14 bases lay between the germline ends. Germline V gene data show CDR1 as SGDLS and CDR2 as YYNGEE. This CDR3 has 17 residues. CDR3 DNA sequence: TGTGCCAGCAGCCGGGGGGCGGGGATCTCTGGGGCCAACGTCCTGACTTTC. Residues: CASSRGAGISGANVLTF. Full variable domain (remainder filled in from reference TRBV9 and TRBJ2-6): DSGVTQTPKHLITATGQRVTLRCSPRSGDLSVYWYQQSLDQGLQFLIQYYNGEERAKGNILERFSAQQFPDLHSELNLSSLELGDSALYFCASSRGAGISGANVLTFGAGSRLTVL.

V usage is TRBV21-1 and J usage is TRBJ1-1. TRBV21-1 is given as a pseudogene. The CDR3 is made up of 17 amino acids. The CDR3 sequence: CATLLEGLGRVNTEAFF. CDR3 coding DNA: TGTGCCACCCTCCTTGAGGGCCTCGGGAGGGTGAACACTGAAGCTTTCTTT.

The gene calls are TRBV5-4 and TRBJ1-5; D might be TRBD1 (5 bases). The germline V gene encodes CDR1 SGHNT and CDR2 YYREEE (reference sequence). The CDR3 has 15 residues. V was clipped by 2 bases and J by 1 base, with 10 bases between them. The CDR3 reads CASSFGGRSNQPQHF. CDR3 in DNA: TGTGCCAGCAGCTTCGGGGGACGGAGCAATCAGCCCCAGCATTTT. Together with reference TRBV5-4 and TRBJ1-5, the CDR3 gives the full variable domain: ETGVTQSPTHLIKTRGQQVTLRCSSQSGHNTVSWYQQALGQGPQFIFQYYREEENGRGNFPPRFSGLQFPNYSSELNVNALELDDSALYLCASSFGGRSNQPQHFGDGTRLSIL.

This clone was recorded only once. The rearrangement links TRBV29-1 to TRBJ2-1; 10 bases match TRBD1. The CDR3 runs to 15 residues. V trimming: 4 bases; J trimming: 3 bases; junction bases outside the gene matches: 6. Germline CDR1 and CDR2: SQVTM and ANQGSEA. The CDR3: CSVGTDRGDYNEQFF. The CDR3 DNA reads TGCAGCGTTGGCACGGACAGGGGGGACTACAATGAGCAGTTCTTC.

V and J are TRBV19 and TRBJ2-5; D is uncertain. The germline CDR1 and CDR2 sequences are LNHDA and SQIVND (reference sequence). The CDR3 is 14 amino acids. V lost 5 bases and J 1 base, leaving 11 bases between the germline ends. The CDR3 nucleotides read TGTGCCAGTAGTCACCGCATACCCCAAGAGACCCAGTACTTC. Its translation is CASSHRIPQETQYF.

The V and J genes are TRBV6-5 and TRBJ2-1, with 11 bases fitting TRBD1. CDR1 MNHEY and CDR2 SVGAGI come from the germline V gene. The CDR3 contains 15 residues. Germline trimming cut 6 bases from V and 7 bases from J; bases unmatched to any gene: 8. As DNA, the CDR3 is TGTGCCAGCAGCGGACAGGGGGCTTTAAAGAATGAGCAGTTCTTC. Translating it yields CASSGQGALKNEQFF.

The chain carries TRBV11-2 and TRBJ2-7; the D is unclear. Germline loops: CDR1 SGHAT, CDR2 FQNNGV. Trimming stripped 4 bases from V and 7 bases from J, with 20 bases between. The CDR3 loop spans 15 amino acids. The CDR3 nucleotides read TGTGCCAGCAGCTCTATCGGTGGGGTGAAAAAAGAGCAGTACGTC. It is translated as CASSSIGGVKKEQYV.

The rearrangement uses TRBV30 and TRBJ1-3, with TRBD1 matching 8 bases. The V and J ends lost 8 bases and 2 bases, in that order; junction bases with no gene match: 5. Germline CDR1 GTSNPN, CDR2 SVGIG (reference sequence). This CDR3 region has 13 residues. CDR3 region: CAANRGTGNTIYF. In DNA form, the CDR3 reads TGTGCCGCTAACAGGGGGACTGGAAACACCATATATTTT.

This clone has a handful of counts. The gene calls are TRBV6-5 and TRBJ1-3; the D gene is possibly TRBD1 (5 bases). Trimming took off 2 bases at V and 2 bases at J, with 13 bases between the two ends. Germline-derived CDR1 and CDR2 are MNHEY and SVGAGI. The CDR3 has 16 amino acids. DNA of the CDR3: TGTGCCAGCAGTTACGGGGGGTACAGCGCTGGAAACACCATATATTTT. Residues: CASSYGGYSAGNTIYF.